Listed below are T cell receptor beta chains from one sample, sequenced in a study of technical replicates of blood from a few donors. Profiling relied on immunoSEQ multiplex PCR, and the TCRdb table lists in-frame clones only, not all of them. Altogether about 82,000 clones are present, about 93% being singletons, with the ten largest covering about 0.39%. Sequences were obtained from T cells isolated from PBMCs. The receptors here all came from a human donor in good health. The CDR3 runs from the conserved cysteine through the conserved F or W. A D gene is named only where the DNA matches it firmly. Clone size is shown for a subset of rows, as once, few, many or a class of expanded clone.

TRBV5-4	once	TRBJ2-5	-	CASRSAGVPGETQYF	TGTGCCAGCAGGTCCGCAGGGGTACCGGGAGAGACCCAGTACTTC
TRBV18	-	TRBJ1-5	-	CASSLNRIEGNQPQHF	TGTGCCAGCTCATTGAACAGGATAGAAGGCAATCAGCCCCAGCATTTT
TRBV7-6	-	TRBJ2-7	TRBD2	CASSLLAGGNEQYF	TGTGCCAGCAGCTTACTAGCGGGAGGGAACGAGCAGTACTTC
TRBV7-8	-	TRBJ1-2	-	CASSPNRVVNYGYTF	TGTGCCAGCAGCCCAAACAGGGTAGTTAACTATGGCTACACCTTC
TRBV6-1	few	TRBJ2-1	TRBD2	CASSEAGLAVDNEQFF	TGTGCCAGCAGTGAAGCCGGACTAGCTGTCGACAATGAGCAGTTCTTC
TRBV25-1	-	TRBJ2-7	-	CASSEFGEVSPSYEQYF	TGTGCCAGCAGTGAATTTGGAGAAGTTTCTCCCTCCTACGAGCAGTACTTC
TRBV7-2	-	TRBJ2-5	-	CASSLAQETQYF	TGTGCCAGCAGCTTAGCCCAGGAGACCCAGTACTTC
TRBV6-5	once	TRBJ1-1	-	CASSPEQVLNTEAFF	TGTGCCAGCAGCCCGGAACAGGTCTTGAACACTGAAGCTTTCTTT
TRBV6-5	-	TRBJ2-7	-	CASSPGLTYEQYF	TGTGCCAGCAGCCCAGGTCTTACCTACGAGCAGTACTTC
TRBV7-9	-	TRBJ2-7	-	CASSLETPGLDEQYF	TGTGCCAGCAGCTTAGAAACCCCAGGGTTGGACGAGCAGTACTTC
TRBV18	-	TRBJ2-1	-	CASSPLNKRTPYNEQFF	TGTGCCAGCTCACCTCTTAACAAAAGGACACCCTACAATGAGCAGTTCTTC
TRBV30	-	TRBJ1-4	-	CAWNPTGYNEKLFF	TGTGCCTGGAACCCGACAGGCTATAATGAAAAACTGTTTTTT
TRBV19	-	TRBJ1-2	TRBD1	CASSPKPRDRGGYTF	TGTGCCAGTAGTCCTAAGCCCCGGGACAGGGGCGGCTACACCTTC
TRBV10-3	-	TRBJ1-4	-	CAISSQGLPPRFINEKLFF	TGTGCCATCAGTTCACAGGGCCTACCACCTCGTTTCATTAATGAAAAACTGTTTTTT
TRBV2	-	TRBJ2-1	TRBD1	CASSDGTGYEQFF	TGTGCCAGCAGTGATGGGACAGGGTATGAGCAGTTCTTC
TRBV7-6	-	TRBJ1-1	TRBD1	CASSPQGAEAFF	TGTGCCAGCAGCCCTCAGGGGGCTGAAGCTTTCTTT
TRBV30	-	TRBJ2-7	-	CAGEWDIAEQYF	TGTGCCGGAGAATGGGACATTGCCGAGCAGTACTTC
TRBV6-6	-	TRBJ2-2	-	CASSYFSGYTGELFF	TGTGCCAGCAGTTACTTCTCAGGATACACCGGGGAGCTGTTTTTT
TRBV27	once	TRBJ2-5	-	CASSLMAQETQYF	TGTGCCAGCAGTTTAATGGCCCAAGAGACCCAGTACTTC
TRBV27	-	TRBJ1-5	-	CASSFFPYQPQHF	TGTGCCAGCAGTTTTTTCCCTTATCAGCCCCAGCATTTT
TRBV9	-	TRBJ2-2	TRBD1	CASSVGGNRGPNTGELFF	TGTGCCAGCAGCGTAGGAGGGAACAGGGGGCCGAACACCGGGGAGCTGTTTTTT
TRBV5-1	-	TRBJ2-1	-	CASSPVSSYNEQFF	TGCGCCAGCAGCCCGGTTAGCTCCTACAATGAGCAGTTCTTC
TRBV30	-	TRBJ1-1	TRBD1	CAWRDRESTEAFF	TGTGCCTGGAGGGACAGGGAGTCGACTGAAGCTTTCTTT
TRBV4-1	-	TRBJ1-1	TRBD1	CASSHSTGGFEAFF	TGCGCCAGCAGCCACTCGACAGGGGGCTTTGAAGCTTTCTTT
TRBV15	-	TRBJ2-7	TRBD1	CATQGVDEQYF	TGTGCCACCCAGGGGGTGGACGAGCAGTACTTC
TRBV7-2	-	TRBJ2-7	TRBD2	CASSAGLAPYEQYF	TGTGCCAGCAGCGCGGGACTAGCTCCCTACGAGCAGTACTTC
TRBV15	-	TRBJ1-5	-	CATSVNIDNQPQHF	TGTGCCACCTCCGTCAACATCGACAATCAGCCCCAGCATTTT
TRBV4-2	-	TRBJ2-2	-	CASSQDWTGYTGELFF	TGTGCCAGCAGCCAAGATTGGACTGGGTACACCGGGGAGCTGTTTTTT
TRBV30	-	TRBJ1-2	-	CAWTVRGYGYTF	TGTGCCTGGACAGTTCGGGGCTATGGCTACACCTTC
TRBV5-4	-	TRBJ2-7	TRBD2	CASSLGGGLAGKEQYF	TGTGCCAGCAGCTTGGGGGGTGGGCTAGCGGGTAAAGAGCAGTACTTC
TRBV7-8	-	TRBJ1-5	TRBD1	CASSLGRTGHQPQHF	TGTGCCAGCAGCTTAGGAAGGACAGGGCATCAGCCCCAGCATTTT
TRBV4-2	-	TRBJ1-3	-	CASSQDLDSSGNTIYF	TGTGCCAGCAGCCAAGATCTCGACAGCTCTGGAAACACCATATATTTT
TRBV19	once	TRBJ1-5	-	CASSKQGTYSNQPQHF	TGTGCCAGTAGTAAACAGGGAACTTATAGCAATCAGCCCCAGCATTTT
TRBV6-1	-	TRBJ2-7	TRBD1	CASIRDRGPLEQYF	TGTGCCAGCATCCGGGACAGGGGGCCGTTAGAGCAGTACTTC
TRBV10-1	-	TRBJ2-1	-	CASSESSGPNNEQFF	TGCGCCAGCAGTGAGTCCAGCGGACCTAACAATGAGCAGTTCTTC
TRBV10-3	-	TRBJ1-1	-	CAISESQMNTEAFF	TGTGCCATCAGTGAGTCCCAGATGAACACTGAAGCTTTCTTT
TRBV2	-	TRBJ2-1	TRBD2	CASSEELAGVGSYNEQFF	TGTGCCAGCAGTGAAGAACTAGCGGGAGTGGGCTCCTACAATGAGCAGTTCTTC
TRBV29-1	once	TRBJ1-1	-	CSAPENTEAFF	TGCAGCGCCCCAGAGAACACTGAAGCTTTCTTT
TRBV7-6	-	TRBJ2-7	-	CASSFGGSDEQYF	TGTGCCAGCAGCTTTGGAGGAAGCGACGAGCAGTACTTC
TRBV7-6	-	TRBJ2-1	TRBD2	CASSLAGLAGEREQFF	TGTGCCAGCAGCCTCGCCGGACTAGCGGGAGAGCGGGAGCAGTTCTTC
TRBV5-1	-	TRBJ2-7	-	CASSLDLGQGEREQYF	TGCGCCAGCAGCTTGGATTTGGGTCAGGGCGAGAGGGAGCAGTACTTC
TRBV4-1	-	TRBJ2-4	-	CASSQDRRVLAKNIQYF	TGCGCCAGCAGCCAAGACCGCCGGGTTCTAGCCAAAAACATTCAGTACTTC
TRBV4-1	-	TRBJ2-7	-	CASSQEGDLSPKRYEQYF	TGCGCCAGCAGCCAAGAAGGAGACCTATCACCTAAGCGCTACGAGCAGTACTTC
TRBV5-1	-	TRBJ2-1	TRBD2	CASSFTSGGNEQFF	TGCGCCAGCAGCTTCACTAGCGGGGGGAATGAGCAGTTCTTC
TRBV6-5	-	TRBJ2-7	-	CASSGGLATNEQYF	TGTGCCAGCAGTGGGGGCCTGGCCACCAACGAGCAGTACTTC
TRBV19	-	TRBJ2-7	TRBD1	CASSRQGINYEQYF	TGTGCCAGTAGTCGACAGGGGATTAACTACGAGCAGTACTTC
TRBV7-2	-	TRBJ1-5	TRBD1	CASSLNRGNQPQHF	TGTGCCAGCAGCCTGAACAGGGGTAATCAGCCCCAGCATTTT
TRBV9	-	TRBJ2-4	TRBD1	CASSEGDRAKNIQYF	TGTGCCAGCAGCGAGGGGGACAGAGCCAAAAACATTCAGTACTTC
TRBV12-5	-	TRBJ2-1	-	CASGLVRVVHEQFF	TGTGCTAGTGGTTTGGTACGAGTAGTCCATGAGCAGTTCTTC